This T cell receptor beta chain emerged from a study of PD-1 blockade in classical Hodgkin lymphoma. About the research overall: Patients were dosed intravenously with nivolumab at 3 mg/kg every 2 weeks.

A remark on this clone: The antigen is undetermined.

The CDR3 has 14 residues. V lost 2 bases and J lost 6, with 13 bases in between. From germline, CDR1 is MGHRA and CDR2 YSYEKL. Study-wide findings and caveats: Before treatment, TCR diversity in newly diagnosed patients was reportedly lower than in healthy donors. Complete responders had baseline diversity similar to newly diagnosed patients. Nothing has yet pinned down what causes the repertoire differences, possibly disease activity or prior therapy.

As to time point: cycle 4 day 1 (C4D1), after 5 to 7 weeks of nivolumab. With no exception, relapse followed autologous stem cell transplantation in all patients, and brentuximab vedotin exposure varied. TCRdb's copy holds only in-frame clones and misses some; the assay was immunoSEQ multiplex PCR. The table has about 94,000 clones, more than 85% seen once. This sequence originates from a human donor with classical Hodgkin lymphoma. Sequencing used peripheral blood mononuclear cells (PBMCs), obtained before the fourth cycle of nivolumab. V is TRBV4-1 and J is TRBJ1-2, with TRBD1 as a possible D gene (6 bases). CDR3 in DNA: TGCGCCAGCAGCCAATGGGGGGCAGATCATGGCTACACCTTC. Protein product: CASSQWGADHGYTF.